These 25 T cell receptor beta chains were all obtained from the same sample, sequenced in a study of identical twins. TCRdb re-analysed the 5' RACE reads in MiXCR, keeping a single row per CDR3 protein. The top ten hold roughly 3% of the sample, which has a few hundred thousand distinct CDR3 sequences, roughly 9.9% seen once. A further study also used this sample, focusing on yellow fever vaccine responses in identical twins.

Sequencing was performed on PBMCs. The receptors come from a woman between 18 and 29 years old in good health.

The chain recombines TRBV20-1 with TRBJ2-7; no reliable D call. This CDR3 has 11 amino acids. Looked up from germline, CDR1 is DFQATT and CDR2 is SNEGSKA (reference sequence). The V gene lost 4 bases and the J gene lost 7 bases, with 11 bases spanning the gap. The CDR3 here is CSAMGTLEQYF. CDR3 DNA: TGCAGTGCTATGGGAACTCTTGAGCAGTACTTC.

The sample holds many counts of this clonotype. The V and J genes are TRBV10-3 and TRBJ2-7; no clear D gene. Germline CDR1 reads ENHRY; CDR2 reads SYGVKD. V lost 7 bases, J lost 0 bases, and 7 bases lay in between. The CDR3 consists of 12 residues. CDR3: CAIMGYSYEQYF. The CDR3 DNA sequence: TGTGCCATCATGGGCTACTCCTACGAGCAGTACTTC.

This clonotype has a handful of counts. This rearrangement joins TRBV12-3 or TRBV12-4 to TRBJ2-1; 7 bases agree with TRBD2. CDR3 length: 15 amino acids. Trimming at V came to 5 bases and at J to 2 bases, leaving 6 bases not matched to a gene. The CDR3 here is CASSGQRGAYNEQFF. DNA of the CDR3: TGTGCCAGCAGTGGCCAGCGGGGTGCCTACAATGAGCAGTTCTTC.

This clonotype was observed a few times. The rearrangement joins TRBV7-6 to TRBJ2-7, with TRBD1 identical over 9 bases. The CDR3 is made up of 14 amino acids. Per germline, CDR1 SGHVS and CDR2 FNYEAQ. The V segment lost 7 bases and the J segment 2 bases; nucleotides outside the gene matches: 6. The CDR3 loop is CASTQGQGPYEQYF. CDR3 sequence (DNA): TGTGCCAGCACTCAGGGACAGGGCCCCTACGAGCAGTACTTC.

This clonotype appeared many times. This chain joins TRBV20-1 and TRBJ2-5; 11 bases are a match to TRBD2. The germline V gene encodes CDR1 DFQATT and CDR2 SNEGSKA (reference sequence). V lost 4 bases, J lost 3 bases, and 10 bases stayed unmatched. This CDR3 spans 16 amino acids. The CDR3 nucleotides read TGCAGTGCTACGACTAGCGGGGCCTGGGGGAAAGAGACCCAGTACTTC. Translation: CSATTSGAWGKETQYF.

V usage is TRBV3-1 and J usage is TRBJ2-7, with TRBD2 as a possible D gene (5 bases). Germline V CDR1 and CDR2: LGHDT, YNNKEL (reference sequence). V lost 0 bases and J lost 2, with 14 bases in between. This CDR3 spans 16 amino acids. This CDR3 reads CASSQDLATATYEQYF. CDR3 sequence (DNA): TGTGCCAGCAGCCAAGATTTAGCGACGGCCACCTACGAGCAGTACTTC.

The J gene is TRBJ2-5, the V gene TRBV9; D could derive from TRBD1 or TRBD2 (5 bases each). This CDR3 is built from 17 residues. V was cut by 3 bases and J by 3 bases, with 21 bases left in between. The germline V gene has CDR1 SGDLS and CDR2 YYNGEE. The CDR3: CASSGLTGPDTEETQYF. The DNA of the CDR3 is TGTGCCAGCAGCGGCCTCACGGGACCCGATACGGAAGAGACCCAGTACTTC.

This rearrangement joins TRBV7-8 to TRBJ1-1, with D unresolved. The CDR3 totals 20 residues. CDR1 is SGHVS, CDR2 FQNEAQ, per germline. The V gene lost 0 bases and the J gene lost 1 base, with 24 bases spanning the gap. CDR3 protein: CASSLAGGGKLRLENTEAFF. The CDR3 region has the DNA TGTGCCAGCAGCTTAGCGGGAGGAGGCAAACTTCGGCTGGAGAACACTGAAGCTTTCTTT.

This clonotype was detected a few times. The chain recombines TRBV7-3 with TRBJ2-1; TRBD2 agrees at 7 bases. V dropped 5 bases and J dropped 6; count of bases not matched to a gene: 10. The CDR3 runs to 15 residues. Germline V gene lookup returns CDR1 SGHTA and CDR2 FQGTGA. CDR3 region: CASSRGGKDLNEQFF. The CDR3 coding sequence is TGTGCCAGCAGCCGCGGGGGAAAAGACCTCAATGAGCAGTTCTTC.

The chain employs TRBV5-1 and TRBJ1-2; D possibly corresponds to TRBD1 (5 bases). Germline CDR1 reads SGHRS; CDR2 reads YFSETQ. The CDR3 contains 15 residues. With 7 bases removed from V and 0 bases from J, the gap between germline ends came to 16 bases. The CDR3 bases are TGCGCCAGCGGGAGGGGCCAGGCCTCTAACTATGGCTACACCTTC. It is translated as CASGRGQASNYGYTF.

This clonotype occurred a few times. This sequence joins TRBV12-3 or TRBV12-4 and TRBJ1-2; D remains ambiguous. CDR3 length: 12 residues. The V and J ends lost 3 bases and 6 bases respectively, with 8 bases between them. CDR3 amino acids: CASSFIGNGYTF. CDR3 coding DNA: TGTGCCAGCAGTTTCATAGGGAATGGCTACACCTTC.

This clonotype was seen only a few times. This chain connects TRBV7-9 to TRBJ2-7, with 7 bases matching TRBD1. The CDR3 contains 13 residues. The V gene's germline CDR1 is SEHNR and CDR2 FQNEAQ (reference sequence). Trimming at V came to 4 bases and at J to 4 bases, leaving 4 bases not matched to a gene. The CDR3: CASSSPTGYEQYF. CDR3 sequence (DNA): TGTGCCAGCAGCTCACCGACAGGGTACGAGCAGTACTTC.

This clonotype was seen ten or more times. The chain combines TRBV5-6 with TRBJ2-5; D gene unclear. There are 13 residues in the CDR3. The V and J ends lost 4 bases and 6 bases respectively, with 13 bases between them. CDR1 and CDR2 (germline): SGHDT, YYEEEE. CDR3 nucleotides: TGTGCCAGCAGCCCAGCCGGACGCCAGACCCAGTACTTC. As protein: CASSPAGRQTQYF.

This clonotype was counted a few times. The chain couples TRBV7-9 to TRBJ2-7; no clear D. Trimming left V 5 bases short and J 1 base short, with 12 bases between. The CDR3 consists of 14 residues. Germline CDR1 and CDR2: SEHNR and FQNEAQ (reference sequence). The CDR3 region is CASSPRVGSYEQYF. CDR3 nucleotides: TGTGCCAGCAGCCCCCGGGTTGGTTCCTACGAGCAGTACTTC.

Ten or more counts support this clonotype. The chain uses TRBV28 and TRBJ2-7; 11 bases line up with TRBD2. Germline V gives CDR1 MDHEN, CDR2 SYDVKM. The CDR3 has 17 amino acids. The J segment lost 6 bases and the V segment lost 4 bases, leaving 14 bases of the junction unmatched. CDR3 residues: CASSWGGVAGGRFEQYF. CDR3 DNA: TGTGCCAGCAGTTGGGGCGGTGTAGCGGGAGGGCGGTTCGAGCAGTACTTC.

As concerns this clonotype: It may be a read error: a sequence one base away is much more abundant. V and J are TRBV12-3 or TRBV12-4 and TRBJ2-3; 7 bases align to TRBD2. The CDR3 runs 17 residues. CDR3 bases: TGTGCCAGCTGTTTATTCGGGGGGTCGGGAGTCACAGATACGCAGTATTTT. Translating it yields CASCLFGGSGVTDTQYF.

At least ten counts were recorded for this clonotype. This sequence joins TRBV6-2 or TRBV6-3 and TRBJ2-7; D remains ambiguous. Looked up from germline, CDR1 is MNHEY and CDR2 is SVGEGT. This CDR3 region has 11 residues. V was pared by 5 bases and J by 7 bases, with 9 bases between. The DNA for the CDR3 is TGTGCCAGCAGTCTCTTTCGGGAGCAGTACTTC. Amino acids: CASSLFREQYF.

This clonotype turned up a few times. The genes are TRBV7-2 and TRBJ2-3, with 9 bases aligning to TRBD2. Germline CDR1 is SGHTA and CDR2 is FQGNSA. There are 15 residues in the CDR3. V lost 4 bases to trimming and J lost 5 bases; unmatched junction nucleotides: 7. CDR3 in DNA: TGTGCCAGCAGCTACGCGGCGGGAGGGGTAGATACGCAGTATTTT. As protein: CASSYAAGGVDTQYF.

CDR3 DNA: TGTGCCACCAGTGCGGATCCAACGCCCTATGGCGATTCACCCCTCCACTTT. Its protein product is CATSADPTPYGDSPLHF. The chain recombines TRBV24-1 with TRBJ1-6, with unresolved D. Germline assignment: CDR1 KGHDR and CDR2 SFDVKD. V was trimmed by 5 bases and J by 8 bases, leaving 21 bases between them. The CDR3 length is 17 residues.

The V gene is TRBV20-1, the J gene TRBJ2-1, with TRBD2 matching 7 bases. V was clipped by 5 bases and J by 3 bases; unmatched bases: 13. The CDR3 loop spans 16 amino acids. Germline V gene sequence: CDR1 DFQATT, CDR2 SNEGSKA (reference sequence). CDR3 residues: CSALRGDYLVYNEQFF. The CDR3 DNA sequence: TGCAGTGCTCTTAGAGGGGACTACTTAGTCTACAATGAGCAGTTCTTC.

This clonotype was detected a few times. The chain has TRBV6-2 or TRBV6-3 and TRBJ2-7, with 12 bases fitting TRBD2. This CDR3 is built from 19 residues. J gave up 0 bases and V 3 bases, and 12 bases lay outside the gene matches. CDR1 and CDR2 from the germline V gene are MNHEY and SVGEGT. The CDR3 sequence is CASSYSLAGGNLYSYEQYF. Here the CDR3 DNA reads TGTGCCAGCAGTTATAGTCTAGCGGGAGGGAACCTATACTCCTACGAGCAGTACTTC.

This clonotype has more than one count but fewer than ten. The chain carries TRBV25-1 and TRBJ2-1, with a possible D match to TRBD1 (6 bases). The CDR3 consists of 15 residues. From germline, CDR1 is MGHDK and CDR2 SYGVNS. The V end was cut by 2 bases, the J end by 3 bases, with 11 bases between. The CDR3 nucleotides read TGTGCCAGCAGTGAAAGACAGGATTACTACAATGAGCAGTTCTTC. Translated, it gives CASSERQDYYNEQFF.

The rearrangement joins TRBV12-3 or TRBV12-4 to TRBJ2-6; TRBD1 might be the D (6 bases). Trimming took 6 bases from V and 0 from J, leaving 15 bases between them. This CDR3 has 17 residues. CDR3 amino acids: CASRSQHRDSGANVLTF. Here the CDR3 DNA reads TGTGCCAGCAGGTCACAACACAGGGACTCTGGGGCCAACGTCCTGACTTTC.

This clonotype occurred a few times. CDR3 DNA sequence: TGTGCCACCAGTGATTTAGTTACGGATACGCAGTATTTT. Residues: CATSDLVTDTQYF. The V and J genes are TRBV24-1 and TRBJ2-3; D remains ambiguous. The CDR3 is 13 amino acids. The germline V and J ends were trimmed by 1 base and 6 bases, with 7 bases remaining between them. Per the germline V gene, CDR1 is KGHDR and CDR2 is SFDVKD.

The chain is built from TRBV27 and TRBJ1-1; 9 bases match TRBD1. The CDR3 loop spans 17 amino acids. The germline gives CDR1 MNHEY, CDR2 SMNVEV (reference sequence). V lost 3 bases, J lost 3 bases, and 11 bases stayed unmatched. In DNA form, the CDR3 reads TGTGCCAGCAGTTTTGAGGAACAGGGGGCTTGGGACACTGAAGCTTTCTTT. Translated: CASSFEEQGAWDTEAFF.